What follows are 15 T cell receptor beta chains derived from one specimen sequenced in a study of shared clonotypes between healthy human individuals. Sequenced by immunoSEQ multiplex PCR; TCRdb stores in-frame clones only, minus some. The data contain around 300,000 clones, around 87% of them singletons. The sample was memory CD8+ T cells sorted from blood. Regarding subset: CD45RO+ cells pooled with CCR7-negative TemRA cells. Source of these receptors: a man younger than 35 in good health.

This clone has just a few counts. This chain uses TRBV7-2 with TRBJ2-7, with TRBD2 matching over 9 bases. The CDR3 sequence is 14 residues long. CDR1 SGHTA and CDR2 FQGNSA come from the germline V gene. The J segment lost 3 bases and the V segment lost 3 bases, leaving 3 bases of the junction unmatched. The CDR3 reads CASSFSGGDYEQYF. The CDR3 DNA follows: TGTGCCAGCAGCTTTAGCGGGGGCGACTACGAGCAGTACTTC.

The chain couples TRBV2 to TRBJ1-6; D is possibly TRBD1 (6 bases). This CDR3 has 17 amino acids. Looked up from germline, CDR1 is SNHLY and CDR2 is FYNNEI. Trimming took off 10 bases at V and 5 bases at J, with 24 bases between the two ends. The CDR3 loop is CAIVRQVINRDNSPLHF. The CDR3 DNA sequence: TGTGCCATCGTGAGGCAAGTGATCAACAGGGATAATTCACCCCTCCACTTT.

The CDR3 loop reads CASSPGEAGNQPQHF. CDR3 bases: TGTGCCAGCAGTCCAGGGGAGGCGGGCAATCAGCCCCAGCATTTT. The chain carries TRBV6-1 and TRBJ1-5; possible D gene TRBD1, 6 bases. The germline gives CDR1 MNHNS, CDR2 SASEGT. V gave up 5 bases and J gave up 2 bases, with 13 bases separating them. CDR3 length: 15 residues.

The chain is built from TRBV7-9 and TRBJ1-4; tentative D call: TRBD1 (5 bases). Trimming took off 3 bases at V and 4 bases at J, with 9 bases between the two ends. The CDR3 spans 14 residues. Germline assignment: CDR1 SEHNR and CDR2 FQNEAQ (reference sequence). The CDR3 DNA reads as TGTGCCAGCAGCTTGTTGGGACTTAATGAAAAACTGTTTTTT. Protein sequence: CASSLLGLNEKLFF.

This chain uses TRBV11-2 with TRBJ1-1, with D possibly matching TRBD1 (5 bases). Trimming pared 5 bases from V and 4 bases from J, leaving 17 bases between. This CDR3 is 15 amino acids long. Germline CDR1 and CDR2: SGHAT and FQNNGV. CDR3 amino acids: CASSPTGGFGTEAFF. Written as DNA, the CDR3 is TGTGCCAGCAGCCCCACGGGGGGGTTTGGCACTGAAGCTTTCTTT.

This clone appeared a few times. The rearrangement links TRBV6-4 to TRBJ1-6; D is ambiguous. Per the germline V gene, CDR1 is MRHNA and CDR2 is SNTAGT. The CDR3 sequence is 15 residues long. Trimming took off 3 bases at V and 14 bases at J, with 20 bases between the two ends. The CDR3 sequence is CASSEDRLRNDTLHF. CDR3 nucleotides: TGTGCCAGCAGTGAGGACCGTCTCCGAAATGACACCCTCCACTTT.

Only a few counts were recorded for this clone. The V call is TRBV5-4, the J call TRBJ2-3, with TRBD2 matching 7 bases. Germline trimming cut 0 bases from V and 1 base from J; bases unmatched to any gene: 8. The germline V gene encodes CDR1 SGHNT and CDR2 YYREEE (reference sequence). The CDR3 has 17 residues. CDR3 nucleotide sequence: TGTGCCAGCAGCTTGGATGACGGGGGGTTCCGCACAGATACGCAGTATTTT. As protein: CASSLDDGGFRTDTQYF.

The chain combines TRBV7-9 with TRBJ2-1, with D uncertain. Germline loops: CDR1 SEHNR, CDR2 FQNEAQ (reference sequence). CDR3 length: 13 residues. V was shortened by 5 bases and J by 3 bases, with 8 bases between the two germline ends. The CDR3: CASSTASYNEQFF. The DNA for the CDR3 is TGTGCCAGCAGCACGGCCAGCTACAATGAGCAGTTCTTC.

This chain connects TRBV27 to TRBJ2-1; D tentatively reads TRBD1 or TRBD2 (5 bases each). Germline V CDR1 and CDR2: MNHEY, SMNVEV (reference sequence). The CDR3 has 15 amino acids. The V end was cut by 3 bases, the J end by 6 bases, with 15 bases between. The CDR3 nucleotides read TGTGCCAGCAGTTTCGAGGGGATGCATCTCAATGAGCAGTTCTTC. It yields the protein CASSFEGMHLNEQFF.

This chain links TRBV4-2 with TRBJ2-7; 8 bases match TRBD2. Germline V gene sequence: CDR1 LGHNA, CDR2 YNFKEQ. CDR3 length equals 15 residues. Germline trimming cut 4 bases from V and 3 bases from J; bases unmatched to any gene: 8. The CDR3 here is CASSPRLANDYEQYF. CDR3 nucleotide sequence: TGTGCCAGCAGCCCCCGACTAGCGAACGACTACGAGCAGTACTTC.

This chain links TRBV9 with TRBJ2-1; TRBD2 matches at 10 bases. V was pared by 3 bases and J by 0 bases, with 9 bases of the junction left unmatched. Germline V gene lookup returns CDR1 SGDLS and CDR2 YYNGEE. The CDR3 has 18 residues. The CDR3 DNA follows: TGTGCCAGCAGCGCCAAGGTAGCGGGAGGTCTCTCCTACAATGAGCAGTTCTTC. Translating it yields CASSAKVAGGLSYNEQFF.

The chain uses TRBV28 and TRBJ2-5; D is unresolved. Germline CDR1 MDHEN, CDR2 SYDVKM. CDR3 length equals 14 residues. The V and J ends lost 5 bases and 5 bases respectively, with 15 bases between them. The CDR3 nucleotides read TGTGCCAGCAGTAAAGCCTACGGTGCGGAGACCCAGTACTTC. Protein sequence: CASSKAYGAETQYF. Together with reference TRBV28 and TRBJ2-5, the CDR3 gives the full variable domain: DVKVTQSSRYLVKRTGEKVFLECVQDMDHENMFWYRQDPGLGLRLIYFSYDVKMKEKGDIPEGYSVSREKKERFSLILESASTNQTSMYLCASSKAYGAETQYFGPGTRLLVL.

V usage is TRBV4-1 and J usage is TRBJ2-7; D may match TRBD1 or TRBD2 (5 bases each). The CDR3 sequence is 13 residues long. The germline V gene has CDR1 MGHRA and CDR2 YSYEKL. V lost 3 bases to trimming and J lost 3 bases, with 9 bases between them. The CDR3 nucleotides read TGCGCCAGCAGCCACGGGACCTACTACGAGCAGTACTTC. Translated: CASSHGTYYEQYF.

The count of this clone is one. V usage is TRBV5-6 and J usage is TRBJ1-1; no clear D. This CDR3 is built from 12 residues. Germline V gives CDR1 SGHDT, CDR2 YYEEEE. Trimming took off 6 bases at V and 5 bases at J, with 11 bases between the two ends. The CDR3 DNA reads as TGTGCCAGCAACCAGAGGAGGACTGAAGCTTTCTTT. Translated, it gives CASNQRRTEAFF.

This sequence joins TRBV5-1 and TRBJ1-3; a weak D match, TRBD1 (5 bases). The CDR3 totals 13 residues. The germline V gene has CDR1 SGHRS and CDR2 YFSETQ. V gave up 4 bases and J gave up 2 bases, with 7 bases separating them. The CDR3: CASSPRAGNTIYF. CDR3 nucleotides: TGCGCCAGCAGCCCCAGGGCTGGAAACACCATATATTTT.